This TCR beta chain was documented in a study of T cell changes during pregnancy in multiple sclerosis. The CDR3 is 14 residues long. V was pared by 0 bases and J by 6 bases, with 4 bases of the junction left unmatched. Germline V gives CDR1 SGHKS, CDR2 YYEKEE (reference sequence). Libraries were prepared by immunoSEQ multiplex PCR; TCRdb keeps only in-frame clonotypes and omits some of them. The sample has more than 75,000 clones, roughly 93% seen once. The rearrangement uses TRBV5-5 and TRBJ2-7, with TRBD1 matching over 9 bases. This clonotype was obtained from a female donor with multiple sclerosis, enrolled in a pregnancy study. Sequences were derived from peripheral blood, sampled in the first trimester of pregnancy. CDR3 sequence reads: CASSLGDRVTEQYF. The DNA of the CDR3 is TGTGCCAGCAGCTTGGGGGACAGGGTAACCGAGCAGTACTTC.